Listed below are T cell receptor beta chains from one sample, sequenced in a study of T cells in Graves' hyperthyroidism and ophthalmopathy. TCRdb passed the multiplex PCR reads through MiXCR, listing each CDR3 protein once. The sample contains 550,000 to 600,000 distinct CDR3 sequences, 11% to 15% of which appear only once. The source material was blood. These receptors all come from a woman under 30 with Graves' ophthalmopathy. Both conserved end residues are part of each CDR3. The order of the fields is clone size, V gene, D gene, J gene, CDR3 DNA, CDR3 protein. The D gene is left open where the match is weak. Some rows mark clone size as missing; the rest say once, few, many or name a class of expanded clone.

clone_size: NA
v_call: TRBV12-3/TRBV12-4
d_call: NA
j_call: TRBJ1-1
cdr3_nt: TGTGCCAGCACCTCTACAGGGATGAACACTGAAGCTTTCTTT
cdr3_aa: CASTSTGMNTEAFF

clone_size: NA
v_call: TRBV18
d_call: NA
j_call: TRBJ2-1
cdr3_nt: TGTGCCAGCTCACCACCGGGGAGGCTGAGCTCCTACAATGAGCAGTTCTTC
cdr3_aa: CASSPPGRLSSYNEQFF

clone_size: many
v_call: TRBV6-1
d_call: NA
j_call: TRBJ2-7
cdr3_nt: TGTGCCAGCAGTCCGTGGACCTCCGGTCTTCCCTACGAGCAGTACTTC
cdr3_aa: CASSPWTSGLPYEQYF

clone_size: NA
v_call: TRBV3-1
d_call: NA
j_call: TRBJ2-6
cdr3_nt: TGTGCCAGCAGCCAAGGGTGGTTTGCGGGTCGTGGGGCCAACGTCCTGACTTTC
cdr3_aa: CASSQGWFAGRGANVLTF

clone_size: many
v_call: TRBV6-6
d_call: NA
j_call: TRBJ2-5
cdr3_nt: TGTGCCAGCAGTTACTCGAGGAGGGGGCTAAGGGAGACCCAGTACTTC
cdr3_aa: CASSYSRRGLRETQYF

clone_size: many
v_call: TRBV30
d_call: NA
j_call: TRBJ1-2
cdr3_nt: TGTGCCTGGAGCCCAGGGTCTAACTATGGCTACACCTTC
cdr3_aa: CAWSPGSNYGYTF

clone_size: many
v_call: TRBV3-1
d_call: NA
j_call: TRBJ1-5
cdr3_nt: TGTGCCAGCAGCCAAGAGTTCTCGGGGCAGCCCCAGCATTTT
cdr3_aa: CASSQEFSGQPQHF

clone_size: many
v_call: TRBV9
d_call: TRBD2
j_call: TRBJ2-5
cdr3_nt: TGTGCCAGCAGCGCAAGACCGGGACTAGCGGGCGGAGAGACCCAGTACTTC
cdr3_aa: CASSARPGLAGGETQYF

clone_size: NA
v_call: TRBV29-1
d_call: TRBD2
j_call: TRBJ2-7
cdr3_nt: TGCAGCGCCGCTAGCGGGCCCTACGAGCAGTACTTC
cdr3_aa: CSAASGPYEQYF

clone_size: NA
v_call: TRBV18
d_call: NA
j_call: TRBJ2-7
cdr3_nt: TGTGCCAGCTCACCATTCTGGTGGAGCAGCTCCTACGAGCAGTACTTC
cdr3_aa: CASSPFWWSSSYEQYF

clone_size: few
v_call: TRBV27
d_call: NA
j_call: TRBJ1-5
cdr3_nt: TGTGCCAGCAGCATGCGAGGAATTATAGGGAGCAATCAGCCCCAGCATTTT
cdr3_aa: CASSMRGIIGSNQPQHF

clone_size: many
v_call: TRBV11-3
d_call: TRBD1
j_call: TRBJ2-5
cdr3_nt: TGTGCCAGCAGCTTAAAGGGACAGGGGGCCAGGGAGACCCAGTACTTC
cdr3_aa: CASSLKGQGARETQYF

clone_size: many
v_call: TRBV11-2
d_call: NA
j_call: TRBJ2-7
cdr3_nt: TGTGCCAGCAGCTCCCCCGAGCCACCCCCCGAGCAGTACTTC
cdr3_aa: CASSSPEPPPEQYF

clone_size: NA
v_call: TRBV11-2
d_call: NA
j_call: TRBJ2-1
cdr3_nt: TGTGGGACCGGCGGGGCCTACAATGAGCAGTTCTTC
cdr3_aa: CGTGGAYNEQFF

clone_size: NA
v_call: TRBV4-3
d_call: TRBD1
j_call: TRBJ2-3
cdr3_nt: TGCGCCAGCAGCCGCTATCAGGGGGTCACAGATACGCAGTATTTT
cdr3_aa: CASSRYQGVTDTQYF

clone_size: many
v_call: TRBV28
d_call: TRBD1
j_call: TRBJ2-7
cdr3_nt: TGTGCCACCACAGGGGGCTACGAGCAGTACTTC
cdr3_aa: CATTGGYEQYF

clone_size: few
v_call: TRBV18
d_call: NA
j_call: TRBJ2-7
cdr3_nt: TGTGCCAGCTCACCGGCCCAGGGATCCGGCTACGAGCAGTACTTC
cdr3_aa: CASSPAQGSGYEQYF

clone_size: many
v_call: TRBV6-1
d_call: NA
j_call: TRBJ1-2
cdr3_nt: TGTGCCAGCGGAGGACCGATTTGGAACTATGGCTACACCTTC
cdr3_aa: CASGGPIWNYGYTF

clone_size: many
v_call: TRBV28
d_call: TRBD1
j_call: TRBJ1-1
cdr3_nt: TGTGCCAGCAGTTCAGGGACAGAACCCAACACTGAAGCTTTCTTT
cdr3_aa: CASSSGTEPNTEAFF

clone_size: many
v_call: TRBV10-3
d_call: TRBD1
j_call: TRBJ1-1
cdr3_nt: TGTGCCATCAGCATGACAGGGGGAGAGACTGAAGCTTTCTTT
cdr3_aa: CAISMTGGETEAFF

clone_size: many
v_call: TRBV12-3/TRBV12-4
d_call: NA
j_call: TRBJ2-7
cdr3_nt: TGTGCCAGCAGTTTACAGGAGTCCTACGAGCAGTACTTC
cdr3_aa: CASSLQESYEQYF

clone_size: many
v_call: TRBV7-9
d_call: NA
j_call: TRBJ1-1
cdr3_nt: TGTGCCAGCAGTAGGGGTGGATACACTGAAGCTTTCTTT
cdr3_aa: CASSRGGYTEAFF

clone_size: many
v_call: TRBV12-3/TRBV12-4
d_call: TRBD2
j_call: TRBJ2-7
cdr3_nt: TGTGCCAGCAGTGAGATCATAGCGGGGTCCTACGAGCAGTACTTC
cdr3_aa: CASSEIIAGSYEQYF

clone_size: many
v_call: TRBV7-8
d_call: NA
j_call: TRBJ2-1
cdr3_nt: TGTGCCAGCAGCACCACCGGGGGGCAGATTTACAATGAGCAGTTCTTC
cdr3_aa: CASSTTGGQIYNEQFF

clone_size: NA
v_call: TRBV20-1
d_call: TRBD1
j_call: TRBJ2-7
cdr3_nt: TGCAGTGCTAGAGATAGAGGGACAGCCTACGAGCAGTACTTC
cdr3_aa: CSARDRGTAYEQYF

clone_size: NA
v_call: TRBV11-3
d_call: NA
j_call: TRBJ2-7
cdr3_nt: TGTGCCAGCAGCTTAATTGGTACCTACGAGCAGTACTTC
cdr3_aa: CASSLIGTYEQYF

clone_size: once
v_call: TRBV5-1
d_call: NA
j_call: TRBJ1-2
cdr3_nt: TGCGCCAGCAGCTTGGTCGGTCAGGGAATGATCCCTTATGGCTACACCTTC
cdr3_aa: CASSLVGQGMIPYGYTF

clone_size: few
v_call: TRBV6-1
d_call: NA
j_call: TRBJ1-1
cdr3_nt: TGTGCCAGCAGTTTGAGGGTAGAGCTCACAGGGAGCATGAACACTGAAGCTTTCTTT
cdr3_aa: CASSLRVELTGSMNTEAFF

clone_size: many
v_call: TRBV30
d_call: NA
j_call: TRBJ1-5
cdr3_nt: TGTGCCTGGAGTATCGGGGTCCGCCAGCCCCAGCATTTT
cdr3_aa: CAWSIGVRQPQHF

clone_size: few
v_call: TRBV13
d_call: TRBD2
j_call: TRBJ2-1
cdr3_nt: TGTGCCAGCAGCGCAATACCCCGTGCGGGGAGGGCCGGAAATGAGCAGTTCTTC
cdr3_aa: CASSAIPRAGRAGNEQFF

clone_size: few
v_call: TRBV18
d_call: NA
j_call: TRBJ2-1
cdr3_nt: TGTGCCAGCTCACCACAGGAAGGTCTCCACAATGAGCAGTTCTTC
cdr3_aa: CASSPQEGLHNEQFF

clone_size: many
v_call: TRBV19
d_call: NA
j_call: TRBJ1-1
cdr3_nt: TGTGCCAGTACCATAGAGAGGGGATCTGCTTTCTTT
cdr3_aa: CASTIERGSAFF

clone_size: few
v_call: TRBV20-1
d_call: NA
j_call: TRBJ1-6
cdr3_nt: TGCAGTGCTCCTAAGAGACCCGGGAGGAATTCACCCCTCCACTTT
cdr3_aa: CSAPKRPGRNSPLHF

clone_size: few
v_call: TRBV20-1
d_call: NA
j_call: TRBJ2-1
cdr3_nt: TGCAGTGCTAGAAGGGTAGCGGCCAGCTCCTACAATGAGCAGTTCTTC
cdr3_aa: CSARRVAASSYNEQFF

clone_size: many
v_call: TRBV30
d_call: NA
j_call: TRBJ1-5
cdr3_nt: TGTGCCTGGAGTGACGGGGAGGGTCAGCCCCAGCATTTT
cdr3_aa: CAWSDGEGQPQHF

clone_size: many
v_call: TRBV7-6
d_call: TRBD2
j_call: TRBJ2-5
cdr3_nt: TGTGCCAGCAGCTTTAGACTAGCGGGAGGCGTACTAGGGACCCAGTACTTC
cdr3_aa: CASSFRLAGGVLGTQYF

clone_size: many
v_call: TRBV20-1
d_call: TRBD2
j_call: TRBJ2-1
cdr3_nt: TGCAGTGCTAGTCGGCCGGAGCGGGAGAGGGGCAATGAGCAGTTCTTC
cdr3_aa: CSASRPERERGNEQFF

clone_size: NA
v_call: TRBV7-9
d_call: NA
j_call: TRBJ2-7
cdr3_nt: TGTGCCAGCAGCAAGTGGGGTGAGGTCGGACACGCCATATCCTACGAGCAGTACTTC
cdr3_aa: CASSKWGEVGHAISYEQYF

clone_size: many
v_call: TRBV12-3/TRBV12-4
d_call: NA
j_call: TRBJ2-3
cdr3_nt: TGTGCCAGCAATAATGAACAGGGGACTAGCACAGATACGCAGTATTTT
cdr3_aa: CASNNEQGTSTDTQYF

clone_size: many
v_call: TRBV7-8
d_call: NA
j_call: TRBJ2-7
cdr3_nt: TGTGCCAGCAGCTTAGAGGGAGGCCTGTCCTACGAGCAGTACTTC
cdr3_aa: CASSLEGGLSYEQYF

clone_size: many
v_call: TRBV28
d_call: NA
j_call: TRBJ2-7
cdr3_nt: TGTGCCAGCAGTCGGACAGACTACGAGCAGTACTTC
cdr3_aa: CASSRTDYEQYF